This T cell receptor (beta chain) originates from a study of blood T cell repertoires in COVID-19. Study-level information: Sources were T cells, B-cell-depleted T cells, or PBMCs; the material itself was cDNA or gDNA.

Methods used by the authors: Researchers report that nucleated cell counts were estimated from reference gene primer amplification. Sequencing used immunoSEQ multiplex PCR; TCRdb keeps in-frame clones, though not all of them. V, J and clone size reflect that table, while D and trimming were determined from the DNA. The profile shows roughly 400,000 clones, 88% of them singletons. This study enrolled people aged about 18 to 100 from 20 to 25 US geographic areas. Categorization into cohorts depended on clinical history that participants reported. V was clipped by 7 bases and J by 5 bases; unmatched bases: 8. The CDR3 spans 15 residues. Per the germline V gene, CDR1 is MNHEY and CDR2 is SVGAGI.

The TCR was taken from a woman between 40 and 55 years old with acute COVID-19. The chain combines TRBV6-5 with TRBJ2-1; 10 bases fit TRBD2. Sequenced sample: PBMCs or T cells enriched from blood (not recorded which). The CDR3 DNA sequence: TGTGCCAGCAACATGGGACTAGCGATCCACAATGAGCAGTTCTTC. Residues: CASNMGLAIHNEQFF.